This entry is about one T cell receptor beta chain. Antigen unknown. These donors were members of the roughly 110-subject validation cohort, a group separate from the approximately 700-subject first cohort. Clones were read by immunoSEQ multiplex PCR, and TCRdb kept only the in-frame ones, dropping some. The top ten hold around 6.7% of the sample, which has about 190,000 clones, roughly 80% seen once. These data originate in a study of cytomegalovirus exposure and HLA in healthy donors. Background on the study: The same platform was used for the 120 validation repertoires and the 650 to 800 first-cohort repertoires, a later analysis reported. Findings and caveats of the study: According to a subsequent analysis, TCR clusters from the first cohort were inclined to appear together in the roughly 120 validation repertoires.

The receptor was isolated from a man in his late teens or twenties in good health and CMV-seropositive. The sequenced sample was PBMCs.

CDR3 nucleotides: TGTGCCAGCAGTTTAGGAGGTCAGCCCCAGCATTTT. Residues: CASSLGGQPQHF. The genes are TRBV28 and TRBJ1-5; D gene uncertain. Per the germline V gene, CDR1 is MDHEN and CDR2 is SYDVKM. The CDR3 consists of 12 residues. Trimming left V 2 bases short and J 6 bases short, with 5 bases between.